This T cell receptor (beta chain) was identified in a study of CD8 T cells in ankylosing spondylitis. Study-wide findings and caveats: Prior literature has documented some motif variants in synovial fluid and blood from reactive arthritis. Matched ankylosing spondylitis synovial fluid reportedly contained a significantly enriched population of disease-linked clones. With a CD8+ phenotype, disease-linked clones were relatively rare in peripheral blood. Among TCR beta sequences, a motif of several highly homologous variants appeared characteristic of ankylosing spondylitis blood.

Libraries of TCR beta came from quantitative 5'-RACE with molecular barcodes. Each CDR3 protein is one row after TCRdb ran MiXCR on the 5' RACE reads. This sample has 500,000 to 650,000 distinct CDR3 sequences, with approximately 5% found just once. The sample holds a few counts of this clonotype. The antigen remains undetermined. Trimming cost V 1 base and J 7 bases, with 10 bases left between them. CDR1 SGHNT and CDR2 YENEEA come from the germline V gene. There are 13 residues in the CDR3. This chain uses TRBV11-3 with TRBJ1-1, with D unresolved. The sequence was collected from a male donor with ankylosing spondylitis. Sequenced input: blood, either unsorted or a sorted T cell fraction (not recorded which). The CDR3 nucleotides are TGTGCCAGCAGCTTAGTGATGGGCAGTGAAGCTTTCTTT. It codes for CASSLVMGSEAFF.